This T cell receptor beta chain came from a study of T cells in Graves' hyperthyroidism and ophthalmopathy. CDR3 size: 12 residues. Germline-derived CDR1 and CDR2 are ENHRY and SYGVKD. V dropped 8 bases and J dropped 2 bases, with 9 bases sitting between them. Each person with ophthalmopathy scored at least 3 on the Clinical Activity Score, reached NOSPECS grade 4 or higher, and had been ill under 3 months. This sample holds PBMCs from approximately 10 ml fresh peripheral blood. Many counts were recorded for this clonotype. Amplified TCR beta CDR3 regions came from RNA transcripts. The study used the HTBI primer set for a first-round RT-PCR of the TCR CDR3. Each CDR3 protein gets one entry after TCRdb re-called the multiplex PCR reads with MiXCR. The top ten hold 40% of the sample, which has 300,000 to 400,000 distinct CDR3 sequences, 15% to 20% seen once.

The sample comprised blood. V is TRBV10-3 and J is TRBJ1-2, with D possibly TRBD1 on 5 matching bases. This clonotype was sampled from a man younger than 30 with Graves' ophthalmopathy. CDR3 nucleotides: TGTGCCATCCTCCGGGACAACTATGGCTACACCTTC. Translation: CAILRDNYGYTF.